The present TCR beta chain was sequenced within a study of CD8+ T cells in alopecia areata. Punch biopsies of lesional scalp, plus peripheral blood, were taken from alopecia areata patients. Turning to this clone: The target antigen is unknown.

The authors extracted RNA and reverse transcribed it into cDNA as the sequencing template. TCRdb's table, derived via immunoSEQ multiplex PCR, lists solely in-frame clones and lacks some. Of over 150,000 clones in the sample, approximately 62% were seen once. Study observations and caveats: In lesional scalp, particularly from alopecia totalis/universalis, clonality was higher than in normal scalp.

The sequenced sample was CD4+ T cells sorted from blood, obtained at week 0. The origin of this receptor is a human donor with alopecia areata.

CDR3 sequence (DNA): TGTGCCAGCAGTTCGGGACTTTTCACCGGGGAGCTGTTTTTT. Translating it yields CASSSGLFTGELFF. The chain combines TRBV27 with TRBJ2-2, with D perhaps TRBD2 (6 bases). The CDR3 totals 14 residues. The germline V and J ends were trimmed by 4 bases and 4 bases, with 10 bases remaining between them. The germline CDR1 and CDR2 sequences are MNHEY and SMNVEV (reference sequence).